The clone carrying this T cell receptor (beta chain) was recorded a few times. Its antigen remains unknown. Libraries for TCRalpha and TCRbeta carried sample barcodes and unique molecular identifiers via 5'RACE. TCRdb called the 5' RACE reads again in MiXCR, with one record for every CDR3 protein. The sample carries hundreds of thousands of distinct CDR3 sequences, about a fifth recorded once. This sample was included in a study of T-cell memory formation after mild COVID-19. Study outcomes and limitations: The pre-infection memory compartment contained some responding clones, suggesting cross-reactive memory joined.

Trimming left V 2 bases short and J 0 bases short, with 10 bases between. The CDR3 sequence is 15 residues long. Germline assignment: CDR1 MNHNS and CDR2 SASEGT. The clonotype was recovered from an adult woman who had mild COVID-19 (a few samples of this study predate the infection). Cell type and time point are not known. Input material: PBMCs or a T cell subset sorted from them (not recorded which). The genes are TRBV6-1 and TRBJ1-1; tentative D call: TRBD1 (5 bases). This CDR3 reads CASSEWGGLNTEAFF. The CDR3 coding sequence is TGTGCCAGCAGTGAATGGGGGGGTTTGAACACTGAAGCTTTCTTT.